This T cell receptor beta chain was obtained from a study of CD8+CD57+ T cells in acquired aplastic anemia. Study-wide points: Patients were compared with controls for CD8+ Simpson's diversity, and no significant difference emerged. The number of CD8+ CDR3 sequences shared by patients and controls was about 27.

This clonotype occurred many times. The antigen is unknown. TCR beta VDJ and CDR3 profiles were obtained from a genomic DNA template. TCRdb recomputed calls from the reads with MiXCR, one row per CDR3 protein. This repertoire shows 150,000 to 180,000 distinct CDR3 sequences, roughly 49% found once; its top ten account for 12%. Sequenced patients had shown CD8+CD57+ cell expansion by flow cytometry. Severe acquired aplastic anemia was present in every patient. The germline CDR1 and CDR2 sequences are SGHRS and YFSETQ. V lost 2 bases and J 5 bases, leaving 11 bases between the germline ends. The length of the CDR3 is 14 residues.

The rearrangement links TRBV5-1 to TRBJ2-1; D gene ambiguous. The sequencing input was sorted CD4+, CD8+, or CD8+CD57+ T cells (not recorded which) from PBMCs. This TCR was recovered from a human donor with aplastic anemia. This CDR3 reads CASSLTPVNNEQFF. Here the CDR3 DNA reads TGCGCCAGCAGCTTAACACCCGTGAACAATGAGCAGTTCTTC.